One and the same sample provided the 3 T cell receptor beta chains below, sequenced in a study of shared clonotypes between healthy human individuals. Clones were sequenced by immunoSEQ multiplex PCR, and TCRdb holds only the in-frame ones, with some missing. Among 600,000 to 750,000 clones listed, roughly 91% were seen once. Sequenced input: memory CD8+ T cells from PBMCs. Subset indicated: CD45RO+ cells pooled with CCR7-negative TemRA cells. The receptors were sampled from a man younger than 30 in good health. Some clones in this sample may be carry-over from other donors' samples.

This chain connects TRBV4-1 to TRBJ2-1; D unclear. Per the germline V gene, CDR1 is MGHRA and CDR2 is YSYEKL. The CDR3 is 11 amino acids. V lost 2 bases to trimming and J lost 7 bases, with 3 bases between them. The CDR3 region is CASSQNNEQFF. The CDR3 region has the DNA TGCGCCAGCAGCCAAAATAATGAGCAGTTCTTC.

V is TRBV7-8 and J is TRBJ1-5; D gene ambiguous. Germline CDR1 is SGHVS and CDR2 is FQNEAQ. The CDR3 runs to 14 residues. V was trimmed by 5 bases and J by 3 bases, leaving 11 bases between them. As DNA, the CDR3 is TGTGCCAGCAGCGCACCGGGGTCCAATCAGCCCCAGCATTTT. It codes for CASSAPGSNQPQHF.

This clone was recorded only once. The gene calls are TRBV5-1 and TRBJ2-5, with TRBD2 as a possible D gene (6 bases). The CDR3 runs 14 residues. Looked up from germline, CDR1 is SGHRS and CDR2 is YFSETQ. The V and J ends lost 3 bases and 5 bases respectively, with 14 bases between them. CDR3 bases: TGCGCCAGCAGCTCGGAGGAGGGACTCGAGACCCAGTACTTC. Protein sequence: CASSSEEGLETQYF.